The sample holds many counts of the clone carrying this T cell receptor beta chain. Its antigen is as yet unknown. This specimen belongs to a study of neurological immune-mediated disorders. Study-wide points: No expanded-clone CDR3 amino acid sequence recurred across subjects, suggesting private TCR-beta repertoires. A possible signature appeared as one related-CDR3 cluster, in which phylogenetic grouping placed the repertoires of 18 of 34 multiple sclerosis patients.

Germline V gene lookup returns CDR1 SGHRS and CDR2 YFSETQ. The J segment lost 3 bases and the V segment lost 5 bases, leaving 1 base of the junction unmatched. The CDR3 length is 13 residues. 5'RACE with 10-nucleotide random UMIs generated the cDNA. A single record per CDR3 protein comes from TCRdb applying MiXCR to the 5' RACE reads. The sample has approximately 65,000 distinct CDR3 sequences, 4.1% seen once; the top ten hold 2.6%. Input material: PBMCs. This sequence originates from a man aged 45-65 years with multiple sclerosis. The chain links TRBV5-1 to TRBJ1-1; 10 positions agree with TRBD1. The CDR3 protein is CASRTGGYTEAFF. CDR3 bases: TGCGCCAGCAGGACAGGGGGCTACACTGAAGCTTTCTTT.